This TCR beta chain was recovered during a study of blood T cell repertoires in COVID-19. For the study at large: Samples came from the United States, Italy and Spain, spanning acute and convalescent COVID-19. In each case, the material was cDNA or gDNA derived from T cells, B-cell-depleted T cells, or PBMCs.

Germline loops: CDR1 LNHDA, CDR2 SQIVND (reference sequence). V dropped 3 bases and J dropped 6; count of bases not matched to a gene: 2. This CDR3 is built from 14 residues. In this sample, this clone turned up a few times. Original processing notes: Amplified reference gene primers provided the basis for estimating nucleated cell counts. Measured with immunoSEQ multiplex PCR; TCRdb has only the in-frame clones, and not every one. V, J and clone size are those of that table, while D and trimming were read from the DNA. The table records roughly 280,000 clones, 86% of them present only once. The chain recombines TRBV19 with TRBJ2-2; 9 bases match TRBD1. The TCR was taken from a middle-aged man with active or convalescent COVID-19. What was sequenced was peripheral blood. CDR3 residues: CASSITGGPGELFF. The CDR3 DNA reads TGTGCCAGTAGTATTACAGGGGGCCCCGGGGAGCTGTTTTTT.